This entry is about one TCR beta chain. These data originate in a study of blood T cell repertoires in COVID-19. Study context: Samples came from the United States, Italy and Spain, spanning acute and convalescent COVID-19. Nucleic acid was either cDNA or gDNA, and it came from T cells, B-cell-depleted T cells, or PBMCs.

Source study methods: Estimated nucleated cell counts came from reference gene primer amplification. Produced via immunoSEQ multiplex PCR; TCRdb's table is partial and in-frame only. The V and J calls and clone size come from that table; D and trimming were worked out from the DNA. The sample has around 100,000 clones; approximately 84% are singletons. With 0 bases clipped from V and 9 bases from J, the junction kept 11 bases outside the gene matches. The CDR3 has 17 amino acids. Germline V lookup: CDR1 SGHRS, CDR2 YFSETQ. J is TRBJ1-6 and V is TRBV5-1; 8 positions agree with TRBD1. The sequence came from a human donor in a cohort sampled during active COVID-19. What was sequenced was peripheral blood. Here the CDR3 reads CASSLGGQAVGSSPLHF. For the CDR3, the DNA is TGCGCCAGCAGCTTGGGGGGACAGGCCGTGGGTAGTTCACCCCTCCACTTT. Based on the CDR3 plus reference TRBV5-1 and TRBJ1-6, the full variable domain is KAGVTQTPRYLIKTRGQQVTLSCSPISGHRSVSWYQQTPGQGLQFLFEYFSETQRNKGNFPGRFSGRQFSNSRSEMNVSTLELGDSALYLCASSLGGQAVGSSPLHFGNGTRLTVT.